The rows below give T cell receptor beta chains drawn from one sample of a study of cytomegalovirus exposure and HLA in healthy donors. Clones were sequenced by immunoSEQ multiplex PCR, and TCRdb holds only the in-frame ones, with some missing. In the table there are more than 150,000 clones, around 78% of which are singletons. The sequenced material came from PBMCs. The receptors were gathered from a man younger than 30 in good health and CMV-seronegative. CDR3s include the opening cysteine and the closing phenylalanine or tryptophan. The D gene is left open where the match is weak. The listing skips clone size in some rows; elsewhere it reads once, few, many or a size class.

>TRBJ2-5|NA|TRBD2|TRBV5-4
TGTGCCAGCAGCTTTAGGACTAGCGAAGAGACCCAGTACTTC
CASSFRTSEETQYF
>TRBJ2-7|few|NA|TRBV5-1
TGCGCCAGCAGCCCGACCGGGAGCTACGAGCAGTACTTC
CASSPTGSYEQYF
>TRBJ2-3|NA|NA|TRBV27
TGTGCCAGCAGCTACCTCTGGGGCTTAGACTCGTATTTT
CASSYLWGLDSYF
>TRBJ2-5|NA|NA|TRBV10-3
TGTGCCATCAGTGAGTCGAAGGGAGGAGAGACCCAGTACTTC
CAISESKGGETQYF
>TRBJ2-7|NA|TRBD2|TRBV9
TGTGCCAGCAGCCCCTATGGGAGGGCTGGACAACAGTACTTC
CASSPYGRAGQQYF
>TRBJ2-1|NA|NA|TRBV9
TGTGCCAGCAGCGCGTCACAGGGAAATGAGCTCCACAATGAGCAGTTCTTC
CASSASQGNELHNEQFF
>TRBJ1-5|few|NA|TRBV5-8
TGTGCCAGCAGATCAAGAGGGGGGGTTAGTCAGCCCCAGCATTTT
CASRSRGGVSQPQHF
>TRBJ1-1|NA|NA|TRBV6-5
TGTGCCAGCAGCCCAAACACGGGGGGCCGGGAAGCTTTCTTT
CASSPNTGGREAFF
>TRBJ1-3|NA|TRBD1|TRBV28
TGTGCCAGCAGCCTCCCAGCGACAGGGGCTGGAAACACCATATATTTT
CASSLPATGAGNTIYF
>TRBJ1-2|NA|TRBD1|TRBV2
TGTGCCAGCAGTTCCCAGGGGGCACACTATGGCTACACCTTC
CASSSQGAHYGYTF
>TRBJ1-2|NA|NA|TRBV7-2
TGTGCCAGCAGCTTCGGGGATCGGCTGGCTGGCTACACCTTC
CASSFGDRLAGYTF
>TRBJ1-2|NA|TRBD1|TRBV29-1
TGCAGCGTTCCGGGACAGGTTAACTATGGCTACACCTTC
CSVPGQVNYGYTF
>TRBJ2-1|NA|NA|TRBV15
TGTGCCACCAGCAGTTCTCACTCAAAGAACAATGAGCAGTTCTTC
CATSSSHSKNNEQFF
>TRBJ2-1|few|NA|TRBV18
TGTGCCAGCTCACCGCAGGGGGTCATTGAGCGGGAGCTCGAATTCTTC
CASSPQGVIERELEFF
>TRBJ2-1|once|NA|TRBV2
TGTGCCAGCAGTGACGTCGGGAGCTCCTACAATGAGCAGTTCTTC
CASSDVGSSYNEQFF
>TRBJ1-2|NA|TRBD1|TRBV28
TGTGCCAGCAGAGCCGGGACAGGGGGCGCCTATGGCTACACCTTC
CASRAGTGGAYGYTF
>TRBJ2-5|NA|NA|TRBV5-6
TGTGCCAGCAGCTTGGGAGGGACTGAGACCCAGTACTTC
CASSLGGTETQYF
>TRBJ1-3|NA|NA|TRBV19
TGTGCCTCGAAGGGACTCCTTGGAAACACCATATATTTT
CASKGLLGNTIYF
>TRBJ2-7|NA|NA|TRBV10-3
TGTGCCATCAGTGAGTCGGGCAGGGCTGGGGCGGAGGAGCAGTACTTC
CAISESGRAGAEEQYF
>TRBJ2-7|NA|NA|TRBV19
TGTGCCAGTAGTCGGACTGCAACCTCCTACGAGCAGTACTTC
CASSRTATSYEQYF
>TRBJ2-7|NA|TRBD1|TRBV10-3
TGTGCCATCAGCACACGGGGACAGGGTGGCGAGCAGTACTTC
CAISTRGQGGEQYF
>TRBJ2-1|few|NA|TRBV27
TGTGCCAGCAGTTCTCTCCGGTACAATGAGCAGTTCTTC
CASSSLRYNEQFF